The T cell receptor (beta chain) described here comes from a study of cytomegalovirus exposure and HLA in healthy donors. Germline CDR1 reads SGHRS; CDR2 reads YFSETQ. CDR3 length: 13 residues. The V segment lost 4 bases and the J segment 3 bases; nucleotides outside the gene matches: 3. Notes on the study in general: Segments of the TCR beta V type were, in most cases, productive about 87% or about 30% of the time in an earlier analysis. Analyzed later, association rates of TCRs varied across HLA loci, with DRB1 most and HLA-C fewest. Among the sequence variants, a highly shared cluster was likely an artifact of sequencing. A later analysis by the authors found several of the most significant clusters apparently linked to common viral pathogens.

In the case of this clone: Its antigen remains unknown.

13 Jbeta primers and 60 Vbeta primers were used for the PCR. Generated by immunoSEQ multiplex PCR, the TCRdb table keeps only in-frame clones and is missing some. The sample's table shows around 50,000 clones. This receptor was obtained from a male donor in good health and CMV-seronegative. V usage is TRBV5-1 and J usage is TRBJ2-5; 7 positions match TRBD1. Input material: PBMCs. The DNA of the CDR3 is TGCGCCAGCAGCCTGGGGACAGAAGAGACCCAGTACTTC. This encodes CASSLGTEETQYF.